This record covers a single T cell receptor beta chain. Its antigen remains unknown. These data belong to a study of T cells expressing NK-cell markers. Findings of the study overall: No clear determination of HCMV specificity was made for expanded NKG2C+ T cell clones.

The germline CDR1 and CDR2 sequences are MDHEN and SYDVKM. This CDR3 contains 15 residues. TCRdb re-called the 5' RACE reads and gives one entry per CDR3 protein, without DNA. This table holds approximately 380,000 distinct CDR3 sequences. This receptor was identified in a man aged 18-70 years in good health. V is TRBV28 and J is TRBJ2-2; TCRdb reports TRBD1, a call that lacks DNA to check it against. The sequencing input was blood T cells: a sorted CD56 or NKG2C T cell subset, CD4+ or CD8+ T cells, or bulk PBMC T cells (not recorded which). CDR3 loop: CASSLGLGNTGELFF.